The 8 T cell receptor beta chains listed next were all sequenced from one sample in a study of PD-1 blockade in classical Hodgkin lymphoma. Data came from immunoSEQ multiplex PCR; TCRdb stores just in-frame clones and leaves some out. This table holds approximately 11,000 clones, 70% to 90% found once. Time point given: cycle 4 day 1 (C4D1), after six to seven weeks of nivolumab. No patient escaped relapse after autologous stem cell transplantation, and brentuximab vedotin exposure varied. The authors enriched CD8+ T cells from thawed PBMCs via magnetic negative selection. Sequences were derived from CD8+ T cells from blood, sampled before the fourth cycle of nivolumab. These TCRs come from a human donor with classical Hodgkin lymphoma. The donor label of this sample is uncertain.

The rearrangement joins TRBV23-1 to TRBJ1-5; D unclear. TRBV23-1 is classed as an ORF, of uncertain function. V was shortened by 0 bases and J by 5 bases, with 14 bases between the two germline ends. The CDR3 has 16 residues. CDR3 amino acids: CASSQSGLKRDQPQHF. As DNA, the CDR3 is TGCGCCAGCAGTCAATCTGGACTGAAGAGGGATCAGCCCCAGCATTTT.

The genes are TRBV19 and TRBJ1-5; unclear D gene. Looked up from germline, CDR1 is LNHDA and CDR2 is SQIVND (reference sequence). With 5 bases removed from V and 2 bases from J, the gap between germline ends came to 10 bases. The length of the CDR3 is 14 residues. The DNA for the CDR3 is TGTGCCAGTAGTCCCCTTGGCGGCAATCAGCCCCAGCATTTT. Residues: CASSPLGGNQPQHF.

V gene TRBV6-5 combines with J gene TRBJ1-2, with D possibly being TRBD1 (6 bases). The CDR3 loop spans 14 amino acids. Germline V gene data show CDR1 as MNHEY and CDR2 as SVGAGI. V was cut by 6 bases and J by 4 bases, with 15 bases left in between. The CDR3 sequence is CASSSLQGVYGYTF. The CDR3 bases are TGTGCCAGCAGCAGCTTACAGGGTGTCTATGGCTACACCTTC.

The rearrangement joins TRBV9 to TRBJ2-2; 10 nucleotides match TRBD1. The J segment lost 6 bases and the V segment lost 4 bases, leaving 6 bases of the junction unmatched. The V gene's germline CDR1 is SGDLS and CDR2 YYNGEE. The length of the CDR3 is 15 residues. The CDR3 protein is CASSIRDRGSGELFF. CDR3 nucleotides: TGTGCCAGCAGCATCCGGGACAGGGGCTCCGGGGAGCTGTTTTTT.

The chain has TRBV20-1 and TRBJ2-1; D is ambiguous. The CDR3 length is 11 residues. The germline V and J ends were trimmed by 6 bases and 4 bases, with 7 bases remaining between them. Per the germline V gene, CDR1 is DFQATT and CDR2 is SNEGSKA (reference sequence). This chain's CDR3 is CSAGGYNEQFF. The CDR3 bases are TGCAGTGCGGGTGGATACAATGAGCAGTTCTTC.

This clone was observed a handful of times. V is TRBV4-1 and J is TRBJ1-2; D is possibly TRBD1 (5 bases). V lost 7 bases and J lost 6, with 15 bases in between. Germline values: CDR1 MGHRA, CDR2 YSYEKL. The CDR3 consists of 13 residues. CDR3 bases: TGCGCCAGCACCCGTGTGGCGGGGGATGGCTACACCTTC. This codes for CASTRVAGDGYTF.

This CDR3 reads CASTQETGLSGNTIYF. The DNA for the CDR3 is TGTGCCAGCACCCAGGAGACAGGGCTCTCTGGAAACACCATATATTTT. The chain couples TRBV6-4 to TRBJ1-3; 7 bases are a match to TRBD1. The trim removed 7 bases at V and 0 bases at J, leaving 9 bases unmatched. The CDR3 runs to 16 residues. Germline lookup yields CDR1 MRHNA and CDR2 SNTAGT.

The sample holds one count of this clone. The chain carries TRBV28 and TRBJ1-2; the D is unclear. The germline CDR1 and CDR2 sequences are MDHEN and SYDVKM. The ends were cut back, 3 bases at V and 3 bases at J, with 14 bases in the middle. CDR3 length: 15 residues. The CDR3 DNA is TGTGCCAGCAGTTTGGAGGTCCCACTATACTATGGCTACACCTTC. This translates into CASSLEVPLYYGYTF.